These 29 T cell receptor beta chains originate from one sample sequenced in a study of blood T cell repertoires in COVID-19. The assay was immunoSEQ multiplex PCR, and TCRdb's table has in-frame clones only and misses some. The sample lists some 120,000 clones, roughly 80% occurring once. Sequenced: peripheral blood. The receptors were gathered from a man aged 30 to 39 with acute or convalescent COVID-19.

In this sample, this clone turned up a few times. The CDR3 DNA sequence: TGTGCCAGCAGCGCCACAGGGGTGACTGAAGCTTTCTTT. It specifies CASSATGVTEAFF. V is TRBV6-4 and J is TRBJ1-1, with TRBD1 matching 7 bases. V trimming: 6 bases; J trimming: 5 bases; junction bases outside the gene matches: 6. CDR3 size: 13 residues. In germline, CDR1 is MRHNA, CDR2 SNTAGT.

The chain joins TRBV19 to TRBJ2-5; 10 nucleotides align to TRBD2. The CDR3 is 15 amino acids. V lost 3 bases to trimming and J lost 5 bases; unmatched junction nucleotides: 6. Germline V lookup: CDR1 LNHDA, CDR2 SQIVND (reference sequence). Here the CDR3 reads CASSITSGIGETQYF. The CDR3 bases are TGTGCCAGTAGTATCACTAGCGGGATTGGGGAGACCCAGTACTTC. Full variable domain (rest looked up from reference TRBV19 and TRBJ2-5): DGGITQSPKYLFRKEGQNVTLSCEQNLNHDAMYWYRQDPGQGLRLIYYSQIVNDFQKGDIAEGYSVSREKKESFPLTVTSAQKNPTAFYLCASSITSGIGETQYFGPGTRLLVL.

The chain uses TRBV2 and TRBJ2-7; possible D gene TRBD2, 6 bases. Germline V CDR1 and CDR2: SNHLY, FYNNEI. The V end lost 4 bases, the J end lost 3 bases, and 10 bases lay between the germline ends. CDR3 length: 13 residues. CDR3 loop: CASSAPGLYEQYV. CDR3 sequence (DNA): TGTGCCAGCAGTGCTCCGGGACTCTACGAGCAGTACGTC.

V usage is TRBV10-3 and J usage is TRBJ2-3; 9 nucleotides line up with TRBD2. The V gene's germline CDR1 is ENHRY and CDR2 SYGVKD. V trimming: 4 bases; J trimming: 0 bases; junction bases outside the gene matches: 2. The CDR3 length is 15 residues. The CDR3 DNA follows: TGTGCCATCAGTGCCGCGGGGGGGAGCACAGATACGCAGTATTTT. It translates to CAISAAGGSTDTQYF.

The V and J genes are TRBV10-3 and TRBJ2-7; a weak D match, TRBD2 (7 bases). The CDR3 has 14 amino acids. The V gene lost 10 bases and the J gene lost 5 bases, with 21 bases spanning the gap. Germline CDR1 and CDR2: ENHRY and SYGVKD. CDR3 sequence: CASASGGGANEQYF. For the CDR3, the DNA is TGTGCCAGCGCCTCTGGGGGGGGCGCGAACGAGCAGTACTTC.

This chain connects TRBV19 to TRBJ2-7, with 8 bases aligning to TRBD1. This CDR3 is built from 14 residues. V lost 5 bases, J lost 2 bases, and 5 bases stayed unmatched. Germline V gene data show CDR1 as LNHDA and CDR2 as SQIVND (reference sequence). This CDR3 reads CASSLTGATYEQYF. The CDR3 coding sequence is TGTGCCAGTAGTCTGACAGGGGCGACCTACGAGCAGTACTTC.

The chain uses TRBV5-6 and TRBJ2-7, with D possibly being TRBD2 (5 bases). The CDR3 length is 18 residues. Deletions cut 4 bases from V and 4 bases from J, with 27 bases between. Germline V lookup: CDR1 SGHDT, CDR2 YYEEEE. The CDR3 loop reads CASSGSGPYHPRQYEQYF. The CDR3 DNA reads TGTGCCAGCAGCGGGAGCGGACCTTACCATCCTCGGCAATACGAGCAGTACTTC.

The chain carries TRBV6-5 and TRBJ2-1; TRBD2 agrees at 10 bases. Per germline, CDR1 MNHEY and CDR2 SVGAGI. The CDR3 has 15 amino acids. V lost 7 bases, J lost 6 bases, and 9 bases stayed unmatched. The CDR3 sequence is CASTELSGGANEQFF. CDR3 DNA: TGTGCCAGCACGGAGTTGAGCGGGGGGGCCAATGAGCAGTTCTTC.

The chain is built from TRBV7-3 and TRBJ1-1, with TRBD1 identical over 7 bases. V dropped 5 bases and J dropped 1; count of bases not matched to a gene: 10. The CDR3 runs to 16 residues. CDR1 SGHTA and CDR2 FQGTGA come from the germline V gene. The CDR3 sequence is CASSPNRGGRNTEAFF. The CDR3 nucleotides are TGTGCCAGCAGCCCAAACAGGGGTGGAAGGAACACTGAAGCTTTCTTT.

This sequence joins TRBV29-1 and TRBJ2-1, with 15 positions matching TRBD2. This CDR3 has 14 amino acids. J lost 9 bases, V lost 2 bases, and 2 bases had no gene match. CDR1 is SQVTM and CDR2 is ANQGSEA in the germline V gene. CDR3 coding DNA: TGCAGCGTTGAAAGGACTAGCGGGGGGGGTGAGCAGTTCTTC. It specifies CSVERTSGGGEQFF.

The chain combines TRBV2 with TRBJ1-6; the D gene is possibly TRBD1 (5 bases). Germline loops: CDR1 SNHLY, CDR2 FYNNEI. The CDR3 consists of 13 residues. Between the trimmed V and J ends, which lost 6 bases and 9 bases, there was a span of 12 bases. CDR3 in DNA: TGTGCCAGCAGCGCCCGGGGGGGTTCACCCCTCCACTTT. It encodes CASSARGGSPLHF.

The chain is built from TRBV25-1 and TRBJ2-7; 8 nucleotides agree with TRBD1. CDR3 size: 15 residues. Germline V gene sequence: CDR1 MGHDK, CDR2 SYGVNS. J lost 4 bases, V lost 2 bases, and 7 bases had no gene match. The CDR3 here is CASSERGDRGYEQYF. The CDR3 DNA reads TGTGCCAGCAGTGAAAGAGGTGACAGGGGTTACGAGCAGTACTTC.

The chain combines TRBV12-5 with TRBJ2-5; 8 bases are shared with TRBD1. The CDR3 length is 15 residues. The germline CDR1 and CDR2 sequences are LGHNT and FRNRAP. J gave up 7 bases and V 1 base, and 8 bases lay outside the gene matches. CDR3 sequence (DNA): TGTGCTAGTGGTTTGGCCACAGGGGGAGTTAGGACCCAGTACTTC. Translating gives CASGLATGGVRTQYF.

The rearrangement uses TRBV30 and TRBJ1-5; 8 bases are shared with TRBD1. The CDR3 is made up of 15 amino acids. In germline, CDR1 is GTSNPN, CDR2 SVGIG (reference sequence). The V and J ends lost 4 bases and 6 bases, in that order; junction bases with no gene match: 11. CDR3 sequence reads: CAWNLGRGRSQPQHF. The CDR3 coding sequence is TGTGCCTGGAATCTGGGCAGGGGGCGAAGTCAGCCCCAGCATTTT. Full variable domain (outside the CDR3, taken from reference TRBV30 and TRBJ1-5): SQTIHQWPATLVQPVGSPLSLECTVEGTSNPNLYWYRQAAGRGLQLLFYSVGIGQISSEVPQNLSASRPQDRQFILSSKKLLLSDSGFYLCAWNLGRGRSQPQHFGDGTRLSIL.

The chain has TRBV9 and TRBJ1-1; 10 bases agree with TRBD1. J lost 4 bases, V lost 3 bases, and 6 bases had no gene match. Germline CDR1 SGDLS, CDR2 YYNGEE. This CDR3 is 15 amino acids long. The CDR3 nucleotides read TGTGCCAGCAGCGGCTCCGGGACAGGGGTCACTGAAGCTTTCTTT. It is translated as CASSGSGTGVTEAFF.

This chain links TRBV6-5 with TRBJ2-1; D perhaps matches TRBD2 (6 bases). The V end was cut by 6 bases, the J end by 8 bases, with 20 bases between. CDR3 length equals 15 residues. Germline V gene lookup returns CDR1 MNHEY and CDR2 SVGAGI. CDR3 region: CASRPPLARLDEQFF. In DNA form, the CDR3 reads TGTGCCAGCAGGCCTCCACTAGCTAGGTTGGATGAGCAGTTCTTC.

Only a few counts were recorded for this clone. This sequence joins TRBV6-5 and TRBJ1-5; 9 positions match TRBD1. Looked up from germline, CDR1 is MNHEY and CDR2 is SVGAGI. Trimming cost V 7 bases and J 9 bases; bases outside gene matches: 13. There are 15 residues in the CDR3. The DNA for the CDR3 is TGTGCCAGCACCGGGACAGGGCCTCGGTGGGGGCCCCAGCATTTT. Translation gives CASTGTGPRWGPQHF.

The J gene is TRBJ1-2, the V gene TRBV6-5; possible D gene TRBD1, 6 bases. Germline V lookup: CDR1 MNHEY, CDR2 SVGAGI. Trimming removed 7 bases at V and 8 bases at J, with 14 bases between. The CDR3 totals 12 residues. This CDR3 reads CASTRAGAGYTF. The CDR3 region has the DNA TGTGCCAGCACCAGGGCGGGGGCCGGCTACACCTTC.

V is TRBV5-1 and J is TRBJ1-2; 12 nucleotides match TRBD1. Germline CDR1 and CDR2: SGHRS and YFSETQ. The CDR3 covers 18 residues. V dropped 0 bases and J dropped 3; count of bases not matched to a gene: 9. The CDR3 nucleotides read TGCGCCAGCAGCTTGGACGGCGGGACAGGGGGCGCGGACTATGGCTACACCTTC. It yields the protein CASSLDGGTGGADYGYTF.

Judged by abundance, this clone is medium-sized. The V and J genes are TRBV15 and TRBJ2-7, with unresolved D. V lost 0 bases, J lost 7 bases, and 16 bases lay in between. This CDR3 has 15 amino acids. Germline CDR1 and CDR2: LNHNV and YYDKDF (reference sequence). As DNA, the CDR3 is TGTGCCACCAGCAGAGATATGGAGTTTCCGTCGGAGCAGTACTTC. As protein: CATSRDMEFPSEQYF.

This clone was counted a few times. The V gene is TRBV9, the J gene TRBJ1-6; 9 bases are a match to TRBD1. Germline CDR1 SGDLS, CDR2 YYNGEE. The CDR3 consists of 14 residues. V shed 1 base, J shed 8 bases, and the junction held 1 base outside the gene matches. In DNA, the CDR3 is TGTGCCAGCAGCGTAAGGACAGGGGATTCACCCCTCCACTTT. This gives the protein CASSVRTGDSPLHF.

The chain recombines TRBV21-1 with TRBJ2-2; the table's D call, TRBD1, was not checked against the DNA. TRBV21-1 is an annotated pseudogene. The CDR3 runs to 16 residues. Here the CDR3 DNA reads TGTGCCGGCCCAACTAGGACAGGGGCGAACACCGGGGAGCTGTTTTTT. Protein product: CAGPTRTGANTGELFF.

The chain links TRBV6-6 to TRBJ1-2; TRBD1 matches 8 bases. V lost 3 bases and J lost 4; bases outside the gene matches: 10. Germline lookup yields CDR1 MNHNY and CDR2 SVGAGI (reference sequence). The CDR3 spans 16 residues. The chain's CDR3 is CASSYGAGGGGYGYTF. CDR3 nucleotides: TGTGCCAGCAGTTATGGGGCAGGGGGCGGCGGCTATGGCTACACCTTC.

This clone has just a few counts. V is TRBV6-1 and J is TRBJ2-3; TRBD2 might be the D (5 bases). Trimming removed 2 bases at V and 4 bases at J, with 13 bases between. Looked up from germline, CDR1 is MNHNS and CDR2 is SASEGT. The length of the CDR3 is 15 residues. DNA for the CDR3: TGTGCCAGCAGTGAACTGGAGGCCACCGCAGATACGCAGTATTTT. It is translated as CASSELEATADTQYF.

CDR3 sequence reads: CASSPGGGSNQPQHF. CDR3 nucleotide sequence: TGTGCCAGCAGCCCCGGGGGGGGCAGCAATCAGCCCCAGCATTTT. The rearrangement joins TRBV7-2 to TRBJ1-5, with a possible D match to TRBD1 (6 bases). V was trimmed by 5 bases and J by 1 base, leaving 12 bases between them. CDR3 length: 15 amino acids. The germline gives CDR1 SGHTA, CDR2 FQGNSA.

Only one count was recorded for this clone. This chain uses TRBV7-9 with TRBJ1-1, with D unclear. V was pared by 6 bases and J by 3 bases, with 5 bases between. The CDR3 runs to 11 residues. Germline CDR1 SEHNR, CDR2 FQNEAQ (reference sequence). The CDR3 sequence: CASRRDTEAFF. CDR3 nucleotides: TGTGCCAGCAGGAGGGACACTGAAGCTTTCTTT. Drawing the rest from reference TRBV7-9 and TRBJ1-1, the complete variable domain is DTGVSQNPRHKITKRGQNVTFRCDPISEHNRLYWYRQTLGQGPEFLTYFQNEAQLEKSRLLSDRFSAERPKGSFSTLEIQRTEQGDSAMYLCASRRDTEAFFGQGTRLTVV.

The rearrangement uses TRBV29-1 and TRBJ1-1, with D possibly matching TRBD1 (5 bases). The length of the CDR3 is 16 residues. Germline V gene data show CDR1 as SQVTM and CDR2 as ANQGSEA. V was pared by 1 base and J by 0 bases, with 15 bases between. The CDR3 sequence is CSVEGPSAGLNTEAFF. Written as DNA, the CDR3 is TGCAGCGTTGAAGGTCCCTCGGCAGGGTTGAACACTGAAGCTTTCTTT.

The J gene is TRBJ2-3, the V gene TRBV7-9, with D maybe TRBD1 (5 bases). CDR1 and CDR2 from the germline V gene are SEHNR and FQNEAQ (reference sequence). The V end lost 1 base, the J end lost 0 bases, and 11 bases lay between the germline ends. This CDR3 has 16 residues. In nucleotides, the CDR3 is TGTGCCAGCAGCTTAGTGGGTGGGGCTAGCACAGATACGCAGTATTTT. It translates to CASSLVGGASTDTQYF.

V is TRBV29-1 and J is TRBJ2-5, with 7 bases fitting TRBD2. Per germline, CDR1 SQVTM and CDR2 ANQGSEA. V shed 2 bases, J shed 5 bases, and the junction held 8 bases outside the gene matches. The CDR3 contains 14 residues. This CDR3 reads CSVERAGTGETQYF. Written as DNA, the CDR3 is TGCAGCGTTGAAAGAGCGGGGACGGGGGAGACCCAGTACTTC.